This TCR beta chain stems from a study of CD8+ T cells in alopecia areata. Germline loops: CDR1 MGHRA, CDR2 YSYEKL. V shed 0 bases and J shed 7 bases, with 12 bases lying between them. This CDR3 contains 14 residues. RNA extraction was followed by reverse transcription into cDNA, which acted as the sequencing template. Produced via immunoSEQ multiplex PCR; TCRdb's table is partial and in-frame only. The sample gives under 250,000 clones, around 66% of which show up once; 0.95% to 1.5% is in the top ten. The treatment was: oral pan-JAK inhibitor, 5-10 mg twice daily. In its sample, this clone was seen once.

J is TRBJ1-2 and V is TRBV4-1; the D gene is possibly TRBD1 (5 bases). This clonotype was obtained from a human donor with alopecia areata. This specimen was CD4+ T cells sorted from blood, taken around week 46, from a patient treated with tofacitinib. The CDR3 region is CASSQEWAGSGYTF. DNA for the CDR3: TGCGCCAGCAGCCAAGAGTGGGCAGGGAGTGGCTACACCTTC.